The text below deals with one TCR beta chain. The sample originates from a study of T cell responses to AZD1222 COVID-19 vaccine. The protocol was immunoSEQ multiplex PCR, while the TCRdb copy is restricted to in-frame clones and leaves out a portion. The top ten clones hold around 3% of a sample with about 100,000 clones, 88% of them seen once. This CDR3 spans 14 amino acids. CDR1 MDHEN and CDR2 SYDVKM come from the germline V gene. Trimming took off 5 bases at V and 2 bases at J, with 13 bases between the two ends. This receptor was obtained from an adult in good health. The rearrangement joins TRBV28 to TRBJ2-7; D gene ambiguous. The sequenced sample was peripheral blood, obtained on day 0 of AZD1222 vaccination. The CDR3 DNA follows: TGTGCCAGCAGTCAGAAGGGCGTTCCCTACGAGCAGTACTTC. It specifies CASSQKGVPYEQYF.